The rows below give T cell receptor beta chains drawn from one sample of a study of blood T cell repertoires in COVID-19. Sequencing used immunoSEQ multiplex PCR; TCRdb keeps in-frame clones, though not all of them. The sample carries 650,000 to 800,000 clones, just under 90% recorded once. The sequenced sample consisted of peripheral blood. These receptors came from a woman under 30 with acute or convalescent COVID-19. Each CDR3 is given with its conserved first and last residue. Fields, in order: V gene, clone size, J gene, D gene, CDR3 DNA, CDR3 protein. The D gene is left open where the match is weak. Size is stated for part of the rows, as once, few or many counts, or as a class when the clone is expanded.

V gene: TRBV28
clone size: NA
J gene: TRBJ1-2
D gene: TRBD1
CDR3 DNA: TGTGCCAGCAGTCAGGGGGGATTTGGTGGCTACACCTTC
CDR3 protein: CASSQGGFGGYTF

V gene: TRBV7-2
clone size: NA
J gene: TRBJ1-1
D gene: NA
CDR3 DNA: TGTGCCAGCAGCTTAGGCGGGGGGGCGAACACTGAAGCTTTCTTT
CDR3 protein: CASSLGGGANTEAFF

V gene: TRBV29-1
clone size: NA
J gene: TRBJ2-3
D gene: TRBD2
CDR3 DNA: TGCAGCGTTGCTCGTGATCATGGGGGGGGAGATACGCAGTATTTT
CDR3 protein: CSVARDHGGGDTQYF

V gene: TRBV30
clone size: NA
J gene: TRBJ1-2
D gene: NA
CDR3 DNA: TGTGCCTGGAGCCCCAGGACGACAGGAGCTAACTATGGCTACACCTTC
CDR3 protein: CAWSPRTTGANYGYTF

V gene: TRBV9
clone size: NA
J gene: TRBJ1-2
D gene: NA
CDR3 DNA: TGTGCCAGCAGCTACCGGACGGGGGGCTACACCTTC
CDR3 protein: CASSYRTGGYTF

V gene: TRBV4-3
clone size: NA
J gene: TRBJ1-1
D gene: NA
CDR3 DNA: TGCGCCAGCAGCTACCTAGGAGACCGGGGAGCTTTCTTT
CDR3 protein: CASSYLGDRGAFF

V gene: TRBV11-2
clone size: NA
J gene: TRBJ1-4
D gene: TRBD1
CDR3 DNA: TGTGCCAGCAGCCTCCGACAGGGGGTGATCGAAAAACTGTTTTTT
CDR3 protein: CASSLRQGVIEKLFF

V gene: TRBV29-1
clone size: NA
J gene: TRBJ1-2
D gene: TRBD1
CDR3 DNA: TGCAGCGTTGACCGGGACAGGACGGATGGCTACACCTTC
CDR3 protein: CSVDRDRTDGYTF

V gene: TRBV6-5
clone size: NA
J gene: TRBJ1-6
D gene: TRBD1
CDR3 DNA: TGTGCCAGCGGACAGGGAACCTATAATTCACCCCTCCACTTT
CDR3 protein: CASGQGTYNSPLHF

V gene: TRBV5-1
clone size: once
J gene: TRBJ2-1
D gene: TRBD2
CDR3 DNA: TGCGCCAGCAGGCAAAGGACTAGCGGGGCGATCTACAATGAGCAGTTCTTC
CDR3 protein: CASRQRTSGAIYNEQFF

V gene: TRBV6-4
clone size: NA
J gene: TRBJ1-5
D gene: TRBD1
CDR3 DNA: TGTGCCAGCAGTGACCCGGGACAGGGGAGTTTTGATGGTCAGCCCCAGCATTTT
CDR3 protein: CASSDPGQGSFDGQPQHF

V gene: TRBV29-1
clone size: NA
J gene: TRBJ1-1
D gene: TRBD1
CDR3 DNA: TGCAGCGTTGGGGGACAGGGGGCCAGGGGCGTCACTGAAGCTTTCTTT
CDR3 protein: CSVGGQGARGVTEAFF

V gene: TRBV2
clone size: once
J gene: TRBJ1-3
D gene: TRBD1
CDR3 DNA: TGTGCCAGCAGTCGAGACAGGGGAGCTGGAAACACCATATATTTT
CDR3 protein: CASSRDRGAGNTIYF

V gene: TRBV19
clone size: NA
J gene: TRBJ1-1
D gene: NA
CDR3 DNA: TGTGCCAGTACCAACAACCCAGGGGACACTGAAGCTTTCTTT
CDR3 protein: CASTNNPGDTEAFF

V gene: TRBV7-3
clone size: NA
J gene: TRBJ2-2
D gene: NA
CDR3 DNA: TGTGCCAGCAGCTTAAGGCAGGCCACCGGGGAGCTGTTTTTT
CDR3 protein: CASSLRQATGELFF

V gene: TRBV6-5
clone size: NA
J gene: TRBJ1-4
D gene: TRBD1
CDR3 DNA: TGTGCCAGCAGTTACAGGGGGACAGGGGGCGGTGAAAAACTGTTTTTT
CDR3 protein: CASSYRGTGGGEKLFF

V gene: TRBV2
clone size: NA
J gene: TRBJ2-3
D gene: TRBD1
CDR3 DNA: TGTGCCAGCGGACCGACAGGGCTCTCAGATACGCAGTATTTT
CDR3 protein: CASGPTGLSDTQYF

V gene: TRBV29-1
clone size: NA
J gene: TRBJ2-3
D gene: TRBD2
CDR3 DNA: TGCAGCGGACTAAAGCGGGGGCGGGGAGATACGCAGTATTTT
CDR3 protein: CSGLKRGRGDTQYF

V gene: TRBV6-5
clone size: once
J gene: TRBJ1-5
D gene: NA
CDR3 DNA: TGTGCCAGCAGCCTCGGGGGGGACAATCAGCCCCAGCATTTT
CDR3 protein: CASSLGGDNQPQHF

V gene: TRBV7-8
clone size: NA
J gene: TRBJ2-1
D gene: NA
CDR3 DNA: TGTGCCAGCAGCTTGAATAGTAATGAGCAGTTCTTC
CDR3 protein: CASSLNSNEQFF

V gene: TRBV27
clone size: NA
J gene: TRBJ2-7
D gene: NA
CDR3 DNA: TGTGCCAGCAGTTCCCGGATTACAGGGACCCCCTCCTACGAGCAGTACTTC
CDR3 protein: CASSSRITGTPSYEQYF

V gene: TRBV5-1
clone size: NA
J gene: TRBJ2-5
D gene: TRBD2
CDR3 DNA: TGCGCCAGCAGCTTGAGCGGGGGACTGTACCAAGAGACCCAGTACTTC
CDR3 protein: CASSLSGGLYQETQYF

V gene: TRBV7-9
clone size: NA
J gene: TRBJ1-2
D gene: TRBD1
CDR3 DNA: TGTGCCAGCAGCTTAAATGATTGGGACAGGGGGTACTTC
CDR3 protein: CASSLNDWDRGYF

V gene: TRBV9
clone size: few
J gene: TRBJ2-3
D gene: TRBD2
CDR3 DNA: TGTGCCAGCAGCGCGTATAGCGGGGGGGCCGGTAGCTCAGATACGCAGTATTTT
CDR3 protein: CASSAYSGGAGSSDTQYF

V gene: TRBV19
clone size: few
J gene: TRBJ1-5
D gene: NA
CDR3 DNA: TGTGCCAGTAGAGGCGGCCGGAATAGCAATCAGCCCCAGCATTTT
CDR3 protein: CASRGGRNSNQPQHF

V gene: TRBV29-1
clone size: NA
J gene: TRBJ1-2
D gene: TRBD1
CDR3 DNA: TGCAGCGTTGACGACAGGGGGGGTTCTGGCTACACCTTC
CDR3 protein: CSVDDRGGSGYTF

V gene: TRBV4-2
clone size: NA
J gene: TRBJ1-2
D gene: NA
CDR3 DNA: TGTGCCAGCAGCCAAGTGGGCGGGACTGCCTATGGCTACACCTTC
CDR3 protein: CASSQVGGTAYGYTF

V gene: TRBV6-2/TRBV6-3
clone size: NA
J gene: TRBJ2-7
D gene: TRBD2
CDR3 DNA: TGTGCCAGCAGTTACCCCCTAGCGGGGGGGATGGGCTACGAGCAGTACTTC
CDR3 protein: CASSYPLAGGMGYEQYF

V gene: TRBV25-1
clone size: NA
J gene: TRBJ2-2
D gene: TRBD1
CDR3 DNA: TGTGCCAGCAGTGAACCAGGACAGGGGGACACCGGGGAGCTGTTTTTT
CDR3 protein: CASSEPGQGDTGELFF

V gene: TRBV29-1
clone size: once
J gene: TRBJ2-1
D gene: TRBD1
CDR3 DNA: TGCAGCGTTGAGGGACAGGGAAGCTTAAATGAGCAGTTCTTC
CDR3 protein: CSVEGQGSLNEQFF

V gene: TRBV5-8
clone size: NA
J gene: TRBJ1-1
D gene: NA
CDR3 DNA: TGTGCCAGCAGCTTGGCAGGAGGCACCGGGCGGGCTTTCTTT
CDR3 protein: CASSLAGGTGRAFF